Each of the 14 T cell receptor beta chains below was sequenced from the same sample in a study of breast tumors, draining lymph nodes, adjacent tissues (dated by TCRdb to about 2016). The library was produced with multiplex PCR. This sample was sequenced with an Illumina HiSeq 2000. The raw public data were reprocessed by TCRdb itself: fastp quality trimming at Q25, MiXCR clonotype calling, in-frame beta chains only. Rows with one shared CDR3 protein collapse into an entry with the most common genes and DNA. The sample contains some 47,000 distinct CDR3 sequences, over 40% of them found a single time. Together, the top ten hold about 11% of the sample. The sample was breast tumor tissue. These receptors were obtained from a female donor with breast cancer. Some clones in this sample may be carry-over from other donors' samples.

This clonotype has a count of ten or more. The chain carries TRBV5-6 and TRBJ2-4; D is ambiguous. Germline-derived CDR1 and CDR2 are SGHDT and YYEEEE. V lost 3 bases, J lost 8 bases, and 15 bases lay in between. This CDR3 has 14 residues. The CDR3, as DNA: TGTGCCAGCAGCTCGAACTCCGAGTCACACATTCAGTACTTC. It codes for CASSSNSESHIQYF.

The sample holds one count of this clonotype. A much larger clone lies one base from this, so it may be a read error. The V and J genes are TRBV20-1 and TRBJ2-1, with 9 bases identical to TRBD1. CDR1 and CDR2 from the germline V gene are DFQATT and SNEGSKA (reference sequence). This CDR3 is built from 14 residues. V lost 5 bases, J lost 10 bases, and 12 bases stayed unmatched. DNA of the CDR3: TGCAGTGCTCGGACCGGGACAGGGCTTGCCGAGCAGTTCTTC. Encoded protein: CSARTGTGLAEQFF.

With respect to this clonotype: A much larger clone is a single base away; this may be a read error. The CDR3 region has the DNA TGTGCCTGCAGTTCGCTTAGGACAGGGGGCACCGGGGAGCTGTTTTTT. Residues: CACSSLRTGGTGELFF. The chain carries TRBV28 and TRBJ2-2; 10 positions agree with TRBD1. This CDR3 is 16 amino acids long. CDR1 and CDR2 from the germline V gene are MDHEN and SYDVKM.

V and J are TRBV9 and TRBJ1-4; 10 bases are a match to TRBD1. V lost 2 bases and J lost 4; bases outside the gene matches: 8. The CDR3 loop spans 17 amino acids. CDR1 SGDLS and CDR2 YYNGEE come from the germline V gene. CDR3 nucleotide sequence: TGTGCCAGCAGCGTTCTCTCCTGGGACAGGGGTAATGAAAAACTGTTTTTT. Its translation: CASSVLSWDRGNEKLFF.

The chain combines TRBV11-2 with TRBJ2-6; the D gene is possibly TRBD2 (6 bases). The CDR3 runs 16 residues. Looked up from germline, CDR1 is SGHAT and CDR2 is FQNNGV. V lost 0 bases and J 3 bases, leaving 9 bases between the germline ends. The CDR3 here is CASSLDGGSGANVLTF. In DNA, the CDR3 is TGTGCCAGCAGCTTAGACGGGGGAAGTGGGGCCAACGTCCTGACTTTC.

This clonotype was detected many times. The DNA of the CDR3 is TGTGCCAGCAGTATAGGGACTAGCGGAAACACAGATACGCAGTATTTT. It translates to CASSIGTSGNTDTQYF. The chain recombines TRBV2 with TRBJ2-3; 11 positions agree with TRBD2. This CDR3 spans 16 amino acids. The germline V gene has CDR1 SNHLY and CDR2 FYNNEI. The junction had 6 bases not matched to a gene; V was cut back by 5 bases and J by 2 bases.

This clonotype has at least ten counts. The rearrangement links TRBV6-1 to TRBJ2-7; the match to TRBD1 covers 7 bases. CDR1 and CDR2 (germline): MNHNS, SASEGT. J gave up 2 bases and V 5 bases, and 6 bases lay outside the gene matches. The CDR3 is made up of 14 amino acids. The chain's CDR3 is CASSPDRVTYEQYF. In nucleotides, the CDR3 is TGTGCCAGCAGTCCAGACAGGGTTACCTACGAGCAGTACTTC.

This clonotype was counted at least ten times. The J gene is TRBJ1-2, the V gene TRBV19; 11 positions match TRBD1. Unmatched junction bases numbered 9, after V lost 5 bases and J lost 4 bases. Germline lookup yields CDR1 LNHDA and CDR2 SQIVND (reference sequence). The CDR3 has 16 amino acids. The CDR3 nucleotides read TGTGCCAGTAGTGTCTGGACAGGGGGCAGGGGCTATGGCTACACCTTC. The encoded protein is CASSVWTGGRGYGYTF.

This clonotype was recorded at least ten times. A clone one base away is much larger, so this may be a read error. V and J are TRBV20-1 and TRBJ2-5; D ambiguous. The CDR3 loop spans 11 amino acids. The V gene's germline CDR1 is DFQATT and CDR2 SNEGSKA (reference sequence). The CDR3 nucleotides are TGCAGTGCTAAGGGTGGAGAGACCCAGTCCTTC. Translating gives CSAKGGETQSF.

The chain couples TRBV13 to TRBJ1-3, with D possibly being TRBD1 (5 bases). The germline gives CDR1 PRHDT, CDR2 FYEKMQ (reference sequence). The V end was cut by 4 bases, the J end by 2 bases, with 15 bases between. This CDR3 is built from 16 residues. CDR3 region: CASSSVGGRTGNTIYF. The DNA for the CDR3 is TGTGCCAGCAGCTCCGTTGGGGGTAGGACTGGAAACACCATATATTTT. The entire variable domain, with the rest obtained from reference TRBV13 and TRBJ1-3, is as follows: AAGVIQSPRHLIKEKRETATLKCYPIPRHDTVYWYQQGPGQDPQFLISFYEKMQSDKGSIPDRFSAQQFSDYHSELNMSSLELGDSALYFCASSSVGGRTGNTIYFGEGSWLTVV.

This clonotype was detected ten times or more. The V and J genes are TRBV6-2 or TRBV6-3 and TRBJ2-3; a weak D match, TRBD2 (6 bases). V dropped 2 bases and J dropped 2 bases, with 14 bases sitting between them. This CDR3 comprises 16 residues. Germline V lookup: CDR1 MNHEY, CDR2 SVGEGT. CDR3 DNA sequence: TGTGCCAGCAGTTACGAGGCGTGGGGGGACACAGATACGCAGTATTTT. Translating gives CASSYEAWGDTDTQYF.

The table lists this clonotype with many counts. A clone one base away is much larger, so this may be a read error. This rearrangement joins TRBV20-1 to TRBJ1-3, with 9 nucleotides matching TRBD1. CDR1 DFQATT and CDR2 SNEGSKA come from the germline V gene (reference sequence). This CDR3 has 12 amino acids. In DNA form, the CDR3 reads TGCAGTGGGACAGGGGACGGAAACACCACATATTTT. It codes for CSGTGDGNTTYF.

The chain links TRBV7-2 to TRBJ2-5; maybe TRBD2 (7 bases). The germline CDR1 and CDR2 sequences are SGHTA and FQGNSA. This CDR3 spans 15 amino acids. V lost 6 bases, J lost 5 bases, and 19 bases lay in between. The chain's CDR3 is CASSSDGGRWETQYF. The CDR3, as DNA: TGTGCCAGCAGTTCTGACGGGGGGCGATGGGAGACCCAGTACTTC.

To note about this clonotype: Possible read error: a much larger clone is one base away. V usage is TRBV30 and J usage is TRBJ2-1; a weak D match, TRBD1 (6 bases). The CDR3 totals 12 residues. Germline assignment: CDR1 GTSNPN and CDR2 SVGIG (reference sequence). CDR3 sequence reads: CAWGGSYSEQFF. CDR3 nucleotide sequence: TGTGCCTGGGGGGGCTCCTACAGTGAGCAGTTCTTC. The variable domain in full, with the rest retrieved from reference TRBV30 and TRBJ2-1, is SQTIHQWPATLVQPVGSPLSLECTVEGTSNPNLYWYRQAAGRGLQLLFYSVGIGQISSEVPQNLSASRPQDRQFILSSKKLLLSDSGFYLCAWGGSYSEQFFGPGTRLTVL.